The T cell receptor (beta chain) under discussion was sequenced for a study of cytomegalovirus exposure and HLA in healthy donors. For this clone: Its antigen is unidentified.

Study-level findings and limits: Listed as cytomegalovirus-associated were over 150 TCR beta chains. In a later analysis, 17,000 or so TCR beta sequences were associated with HLA alleles at 0.05 false discovery rate.

13 Jbeta primers and 60 Vbeta primers were used for the PCR. Using immunoSEQ multiplex PCR, the repertoire was profiled, and TCRdb retains in-frame clones only, with some absent. The sample yields 150,000 to 200,000 clones, 78% seen once. The clonotype comes from a woman aged 25 to 39 in good health and CMV-seropositive. Specimen: PBMCs.

CDR3 sequence (DNA): TGTGCCAGCAGTTTTGACAAGCGGGGGGGAGGAGATACGCAGTATTTT. Its translation is CASSFDKRGGGDTQYF. The chain employs TRBV27 and TRBJ2-3; 10 bases are shared with TRBD2. Looked up from germline, CDR1 is MNHEY and CDR2 is SMNVEV (reference sequence). Losses at the gene ends were 3 bases for V and 5 bases for J; bases not matched to a gene: 8. The CDR3 contains 16 residues.